The 25 T cell receptor beta chains reported below all come from one sample, sequenced in a study of blood T cell repertoires in COVID-19. Clones were sequenced by immunoSEQ multiplex PCR, and TCRdb holds only the in-frame ones, with some missing. Of approximately 300,000 clones in the sample, approximately 85% are singletons; the top ten hold 0.87%. The sample consisted of peripheral blood. The receptors stem from a human donor with COVID-19, enrolled during active disease. The donor label of this sample is uncertain.

The chain combines TRBV12-5 with TRBJ2-2; D is perhaps TRBD2 (5 bases). V lost 5 bases and J 3 bases, leaving 13 bases between the germline ends. CDR1 and CDR2 from the germline V gene are LGHNT and FRNRAP. The CDR3 is made up of 15 amino acids. The CDR3 DNA follows: TGTGCTAGTGGTCTTCCGGGGAGTGACACCGGGGAGCTGTTTTTT. This translates into CASGLPGSDTGELFF.

This clone has just a few counts. The gene calls are TRBV28 and TRBJ1-5; no firm D call. From germline, CDR1 is MDHEN and CDR2 SYDVKM. The CDR3 spans 17 residues. Trimming shortened V by 3 bases and J by 2 bases, and 17 bases separated the two germline ends. The CDR3 protein is CASSFSTLRRGNQPQHF. The CDR3 nucleotides are TGTGCCAGCAGTTTTAGCACTCTCCGCCGTGGCAATCAGCCCCAGCATTTT.

This clone was detected only a few times. In DNA, the CDR3 is TGTGCCAGCAGCTTGGACCCGGACAGCCAAGAGACCCAGTACTTC. Protein sequence: CASSLDPDSQETQYF. The chain has TRBV5-4 and TRBJ2-5, with D perhaps matching TRBD1 (6 bases). The CDR3 is 15 residues long. The V and J ends lost 0 bases and 1 base respectively, with 10 bases between them. Germline CDR1 and CDR2: SGHNT and YYREEE (reference sequence).

This chain connects TRBV19 to TRBJ2-6; 7 bases fit TRBD1. The germline V gene encodes CDR1 LNHDA and CDR2 SQIVND (reference sequence). The CDR3 is made up of 15 amino acids. With V trimmed by 7 bases and J by 0 bases, 3 bases remained unmatched. The CDR3 DNA reads as TGTGCCAGTACCACAGGGGTCTCTGGGGCCAACGTCCTGACTTTC. Amino acids: CASTTGVSGANVLTF.

V and J are TRBV18 and TRBJ2-5; D gene uncertain. The CDR3 covers 15 residues. CDR1 is KGHSH, CDR2 LQKENI, per germline. V lost 6 bases and J 1 base, leaving 15 bases between the germline ends. The CDR3 here is CASSSTTPAQETQYF. The CDR3 DNA reads TGTGCCAGCTCGTCAACTACGCCGGCCCAAGAGACCCAGTACTTC.

The V call is TRBV29-1, the J call TRBJ2-1; 7 nucleotides line up with TRBD2. This CDR3 has 11 amino acids. CDR1 and CDR2 from the germline V gene are SQVTM and ANQGSEA. V lost 5 bases and J lost 6; bases outside the gene matches: 1. CDR3 residues: CSVWEGNEQFF. CDR3 in DNA: TGCAGCGTTTGGGAGGGCAATGAGCAGTTCTTC.

The chain uses TRBV6-6 and TRBJ2-6, with no clear D. The CDR3 consists of 13 residues. V was pared by 6 bases and J by 0 bases, with 3 bases between. Germline loops: CDR1 MNHNY, CDR2 SVGAGI (reference sequence). CDR3 region: CASSNSGANVLTF. The DNA for the CDR3 is TGTGCCAGCAGCAACTCTGGGGCCAACGTCCTGACTTTC.

The chain carries TRBV14 and TRBJ2-3, with 10 bases matching TRBD2. Germline CDR1 SGHDN, CDR2 FVKESK. J gave up 4 bases and V 5 bases, and 3 bases lay outside the gene matches. The CDR3 covers 14 residues. CDR3 coding DNA: TGTGCCAGCAGCGTTGGACTAGCGGCAGATACGCAGTATTTT. Encoded protein: CASSVGLAADTQYF.

The V and J genes are TRBV7-3 and TRBJ2-3; D is possibly TRBD1 (8 bases). This CDR3 contains 15 residues. V was cut by 3 bases and J by 6 bases, with 16 bases left in between. Germline CDR1 reads SGHTA; CDR2 reads FQGTGA. The CDR3 sequence is CASSLSDRGGDTQYF. CDR3 nucleotides: TGTGCCAGCAGCTTGAGCGACAGGGGAGGGGATACGCAGTATTTT.

This clone was observed a few times. The chain carries TRBV28 and TRBJ2-1; TRBD2 agrees at 8 bases. Looked up from germline, CDR1 is MDHEN and CDR2 is SYDVKM. The CDR3 loop spans 15 amino acids. The V segment lost 2 bases and the J segment 6 bases; nucleotides outside the gene matches: 6. CDR3 sequence: CASSLPGGPSNEQFF. The CDR3 DNA reads as TGTGCCAGCAGTTTACCGGGAGGGCCCAGCAATGAGCAGTTCTTC.

The CDR3 region is CASSRARTGNTEAFF. The CDR3 DNA follows: TGTGCCAGCAGCCGGGCGAGGACAGGGAACACTGAAGCTTTCTTT. The chain employs TRBV6-5 and TRBJ1-1, with 7 bases identical to TRBD1. Trimming removed 6 bases from V and 1 base from J; junction bases left unmatched: 8. The CDR3 extends over 15 amino acids. Germline values: CDR1 MNHEY, CDR2 SVGAGI.

V is TRBV11-2 and J is TRBJ2-1, with TRBD2 matching over 10 bases. The CDR3 totals 17 residues. Germline loops: CDR1 SGHAT, CDR2 FQNNGV. Unmatched junction bases numbered 11, after V lost 5 bases and J lost 4 bases. DNA of the CDR3: TGTGCCAGCAGCACTATAGGAGCGGGAGGGTTTTACAATGAGCAGTTCTTC. Its translation: CASSTIGAGGFYNEQFF. Full variable domain (rest looked up from reference TRBV11-2 and TRBJ2-1): EAGVAQSPRYKIIEKRQSVAFWCNPISGHATLYWYQQILGQGPKLLIQFQNNGVVDDSQLPKDRFSAERLKGVDSTLKIQPAKLEDSAVYLCASSTIGAGGFYNEQFFGPGTRLTVL.

The chain joins TRBV14 to TRBJ1-1; D call uncertain. Between the trimmed V and J ends, which lost 0 bases and 5 bases, there was a span of 7 bases. The CDR3 contains 13 residues. The germline V gene encodes CDR1 SGHDN and CDR2 FVKESK. The CDR3 nucleotides read TGTGCCAGCAGCCAAGAAAGAGGGACTGAAGCTTTCTTT. This translates into CASSQERGTEAFF. The full variable domain, with the rest looked up from reference TRBV14 and TRBJ1-1, is EAGVTQFPSHSVIEKGQTVTLRCDPISGHDNLYWYRRVMGKEIKFLLHFVKESKQDESGMPNNRFLAERTGGTYSTLKVQPAELEDSGVYFCASSQERGTEAFFGQGTRLTVV.

The chain combines TRBV28 with TRBJ2-7; 7 nucleotides match TRBD1. Trimming cost V 3 bases and J 2 bases; bases outside gene matches: 7. CDR1 and CDR2 from the germline V gene are MDHEN and SYDVKM. CDR3 length: 15 residues. The CDR3 DNA follows: TGTGCCAGCAGTTTGCCCGGGACAGCAACCTACGAGCAGTACTTC. Residues: CASSLPGTATYEQYF.

The chain combines TRBV2 with TRBJ1-1; no reliable D call. Germline CDR1 SNHLY, CDR2 FYNNEI. The CDR3 is made up of 13 amino acids. Between the trimmed V and J ends, which lost 4 bases and 4 bases, there was a span of 10 bases. The CDR3 here is CASSVSPSTEAFF. DNA for the CDR3: TGTGCCAGCAGTGTTAGTCCTAGCACTGAAGCTTTCTTT.

The gene calls are TRBV29-1 and TRBJ2-3; 7 bases agree with TRBD1. CDR3 size: 13 residues. The germline gives CDR1 SQVTM, CDR2 ANQGSEA. Trimming took 4 bases from V and 5 from J; bases not matched to a gene: 6. The CDR3 reads CSVGQGGLDTQYF. The CDR3 nucleotides read TGCAGCGTTGGCCAAGGGGGCTTAGATACGCAGTATTTT.

This rearrangement joins TRBV19 to TRBJ2-1, with no clear D. The CDR3 contains 16 residues. Deletions cut 5 bases from V and 0 bases from J, with 14 bases between. Germline-derived CDR1 and CDR2 are LNHDA and SQIVND (reference sequence). The CDR3 sequence is CASSRNPGSSYNEQFF. The CDR3 region has the DNA TGTGCCAGTAGTCGAAACCCAGGTAGCTCCTACAATGAGCAGTTCTTC.

The chain recombines TRBV6-6 with TRBJ2-1; D gene ambiguous. V lost 6 bases, J lost 0 bases, and 12 bases lay in between. The CDR3 spans 15 residues. Per germline, CDR1 MNHNY and CDR2 SVGAGI (reference sequence). CDR3 region: CASSPDTSSYNEQFF. Written as DNA, the CDR3 is TGTGCCAGCAGCCCTGACACGAGCTCCTACAATGAGCAGTTCTTC.

This clone was seen a handful of times. CDR3 protein: CSVAGGGTYNEQFF. DNA of the CDR3: TGCAGCGTTGCGGGCGGGGGTACCTACAATGAGCAGTTCTTC. The gene calls are TRBV29-1 and TRBJ2-1; TRBD2 aligns across 7 bases. Germline trimming cut 4 bases from V and 2 bases from J; bases unmatched to any gene: 5. The CDR3 is 14 residues long. Germline loops: CDR1 SQVTM, CDR2 ANQGSEA.

The rearrangement links TRBV10-3 to TRBJ1-5, with D perhaps TRBD1 (5 bases). This CDR3 contains 15 residues. V shed 5 bases and J shed 0 bases, with 11 bases lying between them. Germline V gives CDR1 ENHRY, CDR2 SYGVKD. This CDR3 is CAISPRENSNQPQHF. The CDR3 region has the DNA TGTGCCATCAGTCCCAGGGAAAATAGCAATCAGCCCCAGCATTTT.

This chain uses TRBV2 with TRBJ2-2; a weak D match, TRBD2 (5 bases). The CDR3 is made up of 16 amino acids. Between the trimmed V and J ends, which lost 1 base and 6 bases, there was a span of 15 bases. Germline CDR1 reads SNHLY; CDR2 reads FYNNEI. This chain's CDR3 is CASSEGGIAFAGELFF. As DNA, the CDR3 is TGTGCCAGCAGTGAAGGAGGGATAGCTTTCGCCGGGGAGCTGTTTTTT.

CDR3 sequence: CASSIRRSSYEQYF. The CDR3 region has the DNA TGTGCCTCTTCAATCAGGCGTAGCTCCTACGAGCAGTACTTC. The chain has TRBV28 and TRBJ2-7; D gene unclear. Trimming left V 11 bases short and J 0 bases short, with 17 bases between. The CDR3 totals 14 residues. Germline V gene data show CDR1 as MDHEN and CDR2 as SYDVKM.

This clone was seen a few times. This sequence joins TRBV7-2 and TRBJ1-2; TRBD1 aligns across 7 bases. The CDR3 covers 15 residues. Germline CDR1 reads SGHTA; CDR2 reads FQGNSA. Trimming removed 4 bases from V and 4 bases from J; junction bases left unmatched: 9. In DNA form, the CDR3 reads TGTGCCAGCAGCTCGCTACAGGGGATTCGCTATGGCTACACCTTC. This sequence encodes CASSSLQGIRYGYTF.

This sequence joins TRBV30 and TRBJ2-7; D is possibly TRBD1 (5 bases). The CDR3 runs 13 residues. Germline CDR1 GTSNPN, CDR2 SVGIG (reference sequence). The germline V and J ends were trimmed by 2 bases and 4 bases, with 12 bases remaining between them. CDR3 amino acids: CAWSPQGIYEQYF. DNA for the CDR3: TGTGCCTGGAGTCCCCAGGGAATATACGAGCAGTACTTC.

There are a few counts of this clone. This CDR3 is also generated by other DNA sequences in the sample. The CDR3: CASSLDRGLTDTQYF. The CDR3 region has the DNA TGTGCCAGCAGCTTAGACAGGGGGCTGACAGATACGCAGTATTTT. V usage is TRBV7-2 and J usage is TRBJ2-3; TRBD1 aligns across 9 bases. From germline, CDR1 is SGHTA and CDR2 FQGNSA. This CDR3 has 15 amino acids. V shed 1 base, J shed 3 bases, and the junction held 2 bases outside the gene matches.